This T cell receptor beta chain is drawn from a study of Tregs in tolerant kidney transplant recipients. CDR1 is DFQATT, CDR2 SNEGSKA, per germline (reference sequence). The CDR3 has 11 residues. With respect to this clone: Mismatch with germline at one junction end may stem from a read error. This CDR3 is also generated by other DNA sequences in the sample.

Profiling relied on immunoSEQ multiplex PCR, and the TCRdb table lists in-frame clones only, not all of them. The sample yields more than 60,000 clones, approximately 83% seen once. This specimen was Tregs from blood, taken before the transplant. This TCR came from a human donor who received a combined kidney and bone marrow transplant. The J gene is TRBJ1-6, the V gene TRBV20-1; TRBD1 agrees at 7 bases. This chain's CDR3 is CSARDEGQLIF. The CDR3 DNA reads as TGCAGTGCTAGGGATGAGGGACAGCTCATCTTT.